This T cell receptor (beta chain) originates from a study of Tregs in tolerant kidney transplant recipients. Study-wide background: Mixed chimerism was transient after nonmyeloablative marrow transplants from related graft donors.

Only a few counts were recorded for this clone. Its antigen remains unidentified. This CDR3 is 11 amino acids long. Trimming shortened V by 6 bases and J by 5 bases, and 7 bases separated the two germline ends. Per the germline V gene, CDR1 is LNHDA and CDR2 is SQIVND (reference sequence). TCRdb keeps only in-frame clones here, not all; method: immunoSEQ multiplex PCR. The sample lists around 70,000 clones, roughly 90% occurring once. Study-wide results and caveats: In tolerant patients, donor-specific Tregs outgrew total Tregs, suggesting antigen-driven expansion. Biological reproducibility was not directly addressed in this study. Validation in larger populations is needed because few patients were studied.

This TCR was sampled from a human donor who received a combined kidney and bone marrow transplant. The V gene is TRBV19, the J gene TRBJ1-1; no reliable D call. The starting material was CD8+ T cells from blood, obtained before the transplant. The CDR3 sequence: CASRLTTEAFF. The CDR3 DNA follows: TGTGCCAGTAGGTTGACAACTGAAGCTTTCTTT.